The entry below describes one T cell receptor beta chain. CDR3 length equals 15 residues. Germline loops: CDR1 LNHDA, CDR2 SQIVND (reference sequence). Deletions cut 3 bases from V and 4 bases from J, with 12 bases between. The source of the sample is a study of blood T cell repertoires in COVID-19. Study in general: Samples taken during acute and convalescent COVID-19 were collected in the United States, Italy and Spain.

Generated by immunoSEQ multiplex PCR, the TCRdb table keeps only in-frame clones and is missing some. The data contain approximately 130,000 clones, around 87% of them seen just once; the ten biggest clones take up about a sixth. This rearrangement joins TRBV19 to TRBJ2-2; D might be TRBD1 (5 bases). This clonotype was sampled from a woman aged 50 to 65 who had recovered from COVID-19. The sequenced sample was peripheral blood. The CDR3 region is CASSMGPTGTGELFF. The CDR3, as DNA: TGTGCCAGTAGTATGGGGCCCACGGGCACCGGGGAGCTGTTTTTT.